These 17 T cell receptor beta chains came from one sample sequenced in a study of Ad26.COV2.S vaccination and SARS-CoV-2 variants. Treatment here: around 19 received Ad26.COV2.S at low or high dose, single or two shots; a few received placebo; per-sample allocation not given. At day 63 after the first vaccine or placebo injection, samples were drawn. TCRdb's table, derived via immunoSEQ multiplex PCR, lists solely in-frame clones and lacks some. This sample has about 450,000 clones, with 80% to 90% found just once. The sample was peripheral blood, taken in a trial of Ad26.COV2.S vaccine versus placebo. Source of these receptors: a person between 18 and 65 years old who received the Ad26.COV2.S COVID-19 vaccine or a placebo.

The chain joins TRBV29-1 to TRBJ2-5, with 8 bases that match TRBD1. Germline V CDR1 and CDR2: SQVTM, ANQGSEA. The CDR3 sequence is 12 residues long. V trimming: 7 bases; J trimming: 5 bases; junction bases outside the gene matches: 6. The CDR3 is CSARGRTETQYF. The CDR3 DNA follows: TGCAGCGCCAGGGGGCGCACGGAGACCCAGTACTTC.

The gene calls are TRBV7-2 and TRBJ2-7; D not certain. The CDR3 totals 13 residues. Germline CDR1 reads SGHTA; CDR2 reads FQGNSA. V lost 1 base and J lost 1, with 5 bases in between. The CDR3 protein is CASSLVRSYEQYF. CDR3 nucleotides: TGTGCCAGCAGCTTAGTTCGGTCCTACGAGCAGTACTTC.

The chain combines TRBV9 with TRBJ1-1; D is perhaps TRBD1 (5 bases). Germline V CDR1 and CDR2: SGDLS, YYNGEE. The V end was cut by 5 bases, the J end by 6 bases, with 14 bases between. CDR3 length: 13 residues. The CDR3 coding sequence is TGTGCCAGCAGTCGGGGGGGTCAGGCTGAAGCTTTCTTT. Translation gives CASSRGGQAEAFF.

The chain carries TRBV3-1 (or the pseudogene TRBV3-2) and TRBJ1-1; tentative D call: TRBD1 (6 bases). Germline loops: CDR1 LGHDT, CDR2 YNNKEL (reference sequence). Trimming stripped 5 bases from V and 3 bases from J, with 13 bases between. CDR3 length: 14 residues. The CDR3 DNA reads TGTGCCAGCAGCTCCCGTGGGGGGCACACTGAAGCTTTCTTT. Translation: CASSSRGGHTEAFF.

The chain joins TRBV7-2 to TRBJ2-3, with 9 bases that match TRBD2. The CDR3 is 15 amino acids. Germline CDR1 is SGHTA and CDR2 is FQGNSA. V lost 5 bases, J lost 1 base, and 4 bases stayed unmatched. The CDR3 spells CASSQRTSGTDTQYF. CDR3 bases: TGTGCCAGCAGCCAACGGACTAGCGGCACAGATACGCAGTATTTT.

The chain links TRBV15 to TRBJ2-1, with a weak D call TRBD2 (5 bases). The CDR3 covers 16 residues. Germline CDR1 and CDR2: LNHNV and YYDKDF (reference sequence). Trimming pared 3 bases from V and 8 bases from J, leaving 20 bases between. This CDR3 is CATSRRPLVLVHEQFF. CDR3 bases: TGTGCCACCAGCAGGAGGCCACTAGTTCTCGTGCATGAGCAGTTCTTC.

The chain couples TRBV5-1 to TRBJ2-7; 8 nucleotides match TRBD2. The CDR3 is 18 amino acids. CDR1 and CDR2 (germline): SGHRS, YFSETQ. Losses at the gene ends were 4 bases for V and 0 bases for J; bases not matched to a gene: 15. The DNA for the CDR3 is TGCGCCAGCAGCCGTGGGACGGGAGGGCTCGGGGGCTCCTACGAGCAGTACGTC. It encodes CASSRGTGGLGGSYEQYV.

The chain uses TRBV19 and TRBJ1-4; possibly TRBD1 for D (6 bases). This CDR3 is 14 amino acids long. The germline V gene has CDR1 LNHDA and CDR2 SQIVND (reference sequence). V was pared by 6 bases and J by 4 bases, with 12 bases between. This CDR3 is CASRDTGLNEKLFF. Written as DNA, the CDR3 is TGTGCCAGTAGGGATACAGGGCTTAATGAAAAACTGTTTTTT. Full variable domain (outside the CDR3, taken from reference TRBV19 and TRBJ1-4): DGGITQSPKYLFRKEGQNVTLSCEQNLNHDAMYWYRQDPGQGLRLIYYSQIVNDFQKGDIAEGYSVSREKKESFPLTVTSAQKNPTAFYLCASRDTGLNEKLFFGSGTQLSVL.

The chain has TRBV9 and TRBJ1-2; 10 bases are shared with TRBD1. V lost 3 bases, J lost 3 bases, and 2 bases stayed unmatched. In germline, CDR1 is SGDLS, CDR2 YYNGEE. The CDR3 length is 14 residues. The CDR3 reads CASSADRGDYGYTF. Written as DNA, the CDR3 is TGTGCCAGCAGCGCGGACAGGGGGGACTATGGCTACACCTTC.

V gene TRBV11-2 combines with J gene TRBJ1-2, with 8 positions matching TRBD1. Germline CDR1 reads SGHAT; CDR2 reads FQNNGV. This CDR3 has 14 residues. Trimming took 2 bases from V and 4 from J; bases not matched to a gene: 3. In DNA, the CDR3 is TGTGCCAGCAGCTTACGGACAGGGCTCTATGGCTACACCTTC. Protein: CASSLRTGLYGYTF.

V gene TRBV18 combines with J gene TRBJ2-4, with D hard to call. The length of the CDR3 is 16 residues. V was clipped by 3 bases and J by 0 bases, with 12 bases between them. Per germline, CDR1 KGHSH and CDR2 LQKENI. The CDR3 loop is CASSPYSEIAKNIQYF. In nucleotides, the CDR3 is TGTGCCAGCTCACCGTACTCAGAGATAGCCAAAAACATTCAGTACTTC.

The genes are TRBV6-2 or TRBV6-3 and TRBJ1-5; 10 nucleotides line up with TRBD1. The CDR3 covers 16 residues. Germline V gives CDR1 MNHEY, CDR2 SVGEGT. J lost 0 bases, V lost 2 bases, and 1 base had no gene match. The CDR3 nucleotides read TGTGCCAGCAGTTACGGGACAGGGGTTAGCAATCAGCCCCAGCATTTT. Translation gives CASSYGTGVSNQPQHF.

V gene TRBV5-1 combines with J gene TRBJ1-1; tentatively, D is TRBD1 (6 bases). V gave up 5 bases and J gave up 1 base, with 21 bases separating them. The CDR3 loop spans 17 amino acids. The germline V gene has CDR1 SGHRS and CDR2 YFSETQ. The CDR3 here is CASSPRPRGDRNTEAFF. CDR3 coding DNA: TGCGCCAGCAGTCCTAGGCCAAGGGGGGATAGGAACACTGAAGCTTTCTTT.

The chain links TRBV29-1 to TRBJ1-3, with no clear D. Germline assignment: CDR1 SQVTM and CDR2 ANQGSEA. CDR3 length: 13 residues. V dropped 4 bases and J dropped 0 bases, with 7 bases sitting between them. The CDR3 DNA is TGCAGCGTTGCAGGCTTCTCTGGAAACACCATATATTTT. This gives the protein CSVAGFSGNTIYF. The full variable domain, its missing parts supplied by reference TRBV29-1 and TRBJ1-3, is SAVISQKPSRDICQRGTSLTIQCQVDSQVTMMFWYRQQPGQSLTLIATANQGSEATYESGFVIDKFPISRPNLTFSTLTVSNMSPEDSSIYLCSVAGFSGNTIYFGEGSWLTVV.

Turning to this clone: The sample carries other DNA sequences with the same CDR3. J is TRBJ2-7 and V is TRBV14, with D uncertain. V was trimmed by 0 bases and J by 5 bases, leaving 14 bases between them. Germline loops: CDR1 SGHDN, CDR2 FVKESK. The CDR3 runs to 15 residues. This CDR3 reads CASSQDYGVVDEQYF. The CDR3 coding sequence is TGTGCCAGCAGCCAAGATTATGGCGTGGTCGACGAGCAGTACTTC.

The J gene is TRBJ2-7, the V gene TRBV12-3 or TRBV12-4; D remains unclear. This CDR3 spans 13 amino acids. Trimming took off 2 bases at V and 2 bases at J, with 7 bases between the two ends. CDR3 protein: CASSLHYTYEQYF. The CDR3 DNA reads TGTGCCAGCAGTTTACACTATACCTACGAGCAGTACTTC.

This sequence joins TRBV28 and TRBJ1-1, with a tentative D call TRBD1 (5 bases). The CDR3 extends over 13 amino acids. In germline, CDR1 is MDHEN, CDR2 SYDVKM. Trimming took off 3 bases at V and 10 bases at J, with 15 bases between the two ends. CDR3 bases: TGTGCCAGCAGTTTTTGGGACCCTGGGGGAGCTTTCTTT. Amino acid sequence: CASSFWDPGGAFF.